This paragraph reports one T cell receptor beta chain. This specimen comes from a study of shared clonotypes between healthy human individuals. Only in-frame clones appear in the TCRdb table, and some are missing; sequencing was by immunoSEQ multiplex PCR. The sample carries fewer than 700,000 clones, just over 75% recorded once. V was clipped by 4 bases and J by 5 bases, with 12 bases between them. Germline CDR1 and CDR2: SQVTM and ANQGSEA. The CDR3 loop spans 12 amino acids. The sample taken for sequencing was PBMCs. This TCR was sampled from a middle-aged woman in good health. Some clones in this sample may be carry-over from other donors' samples. The chain is built from TRBV29-1 and TRBJ2-7, with D possibly being TRBD2 (6 bases). The CDR3 bases are TGCAGCGTTGTAACTAGCTCTCACGAGCAGTACTTC. It specifies CSVVTSSHEQYF.